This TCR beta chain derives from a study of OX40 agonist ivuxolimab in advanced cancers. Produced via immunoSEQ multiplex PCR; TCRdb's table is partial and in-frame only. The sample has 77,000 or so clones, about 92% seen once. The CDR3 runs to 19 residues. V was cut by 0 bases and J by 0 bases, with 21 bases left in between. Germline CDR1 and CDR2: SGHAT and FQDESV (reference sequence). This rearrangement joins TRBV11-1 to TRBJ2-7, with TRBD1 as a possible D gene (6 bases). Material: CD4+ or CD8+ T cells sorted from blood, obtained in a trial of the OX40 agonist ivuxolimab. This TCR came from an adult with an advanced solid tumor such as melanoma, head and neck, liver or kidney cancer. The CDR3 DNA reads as TGTGCCAGCAGCTTAGCGCTGGGATCAGGGACACCTAGCTCCTACGAGCAGTACTTC. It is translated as CASSLALGSGTPSSYEQYF.